These 5 T cell receptor beta chains were all obtained from the same sample, sequenced in a study of beta chain features in type 1 diabetes. Their cognate antigens are unknown. Study results and limitations: Type 1 diabetes patients showed a moderate but significant shortening of TCRB CDR3s in all four CD4+ subsets.

The whole isolated RNA underwent reverse transcription, so sequencing captured expressed TCRB transcripts. Sequencing was performed with immunoSEQ multiplex PCR; in TCRdb, only in-frame clones are kept and a portion is missing. This sample yields a few hundred thousand clones, of which about 20% are seen a single time; 0.028% belongs to the top ten. The sample taken for sequencing was naive CD4+ T cells from blood. These receptor sequences come from a woman aged 40 to 49 with type 1 diabetes.

This clone was counted only a few times. The V gene is TRBV28, the J gene TRBJ1-1; D might be TRBD1 (6 bases). The V end lost 5 bases, the J end lost 0 bases, and 7 bases lay between the germline ends. CDR3 length: 13 residues. The germline V gene encodes CDR1 MDHEN and CDR2 SYDVKM. Here the CDR3 reads CASSRQVNTEAFF. CDR3 nucleotides: TGTGCCAGCAGTCGACAGGTGAACACTGAAGCTTTCTTT.

J is TRBJ2-1 and V is TRBV9; TRBD2 agrees at 7 bases. CDR1 is SGDLS, CDR2 YYNGEE, per germline. The V gene end was trimmed by 8 bases and the J gene end by 9 bases; junction bases not matched to a gene: 11. The CDR3 sequence is 13 residues long. The CDR3 sequence: CASGPLKRGEQFF. Written as DNA, the CDR3 is TGTGCCAGTGGGCCTCTGAAGCGGGGTGAGCAGTTCTTC.

This clone has just a few counts. This chain connects TRBV19 to TRBJ2-3; the D gene is possibly TRBD2 (5 bases). The CDR3 consists of 12 residues. V was shortened by 4 bases and J by 5 bases, with 7 bases between the two germline ends. Germline assignment: CDR1 LNHDA and CDR2 SQIVND (reference sequence). The chain's CDR3 is CASSRAEDTQYF. As DNA, the CDR3 is TGTGCCAGTAGTAGAGCGGAAGATACGCAGTATTTT.

The chain combines TRBV5-4 with TRBJ2-7; D uncertain. CDR3 size: 15 residues. Germline V gives CDR1 SGHNT, CDR2 YYREEE (reference sequence). The germline V and J ends were trimmed by 0 bases and 3 bases, with 13 bases remaining between them. The CDR3 here is CASSLAQEPFYEQYF. DNA of the CDR3: TGTGCCAGCAGCTTGGCGCAGGAACCTTTCTACGAGCAGTACTTC.

The V gene is TRBV18, the J gene TRBJ1-5; D is undetermined. This CDR3 spans 12 amino acids. V was cut by 3 bases and J by 5 bases, with 5 bases left in between. Germline lookup yields CDR1 KGHSH and CDR2 LQKENI. In nucleotides, the CDR3 is TGTGCCAGCTCACCGGAGGATCAGCCCCAGCATTTT. This codes for CASSPEDQPQHF.